Below, 9 T cell receptor beta chains from the same sample are listed, as sequenced in a study of blood T cell repertoires in COVID-19. Using immunoSEQ multiplex PCR, the repertoire was profiled, and TCRdb retains in-frame clones only, with some absent. The sample shows around 50,000 clones, over 75% of them seen only once. Material for sequencing was peripheral blood. These receptors all come from a man between 50 and 59 years old with active COVID-19.

The V gene is TRBV5-4, the J gene TRBJ2-1; D is unresolved. CDR3 length equals 11 residues. The V and J ends lost 3 bases and 7 bases respectively, with 5 bases between them. CDR1 SGHNT and CDR2 YYREEE come from the germline V gene (reference sequence). DNA for the CDR3: TGTGCCAGCAGCTATCTGAATGAGCAGTTCTTC. Protein: CASSYLNEQFF.

The chain joins TRBV28 to TRBJ1-2; TRBD1 matches 8 bases. The J segment lost 4 bases and the V segment lost 2 bases, leaving 9 bases of the junction unmatched. The CDR3 spans 16 residues. Germline V gives CDR1 MDHEN, CDR2 SYDVKM. In DNA form, the CDR3 reads TGTGCCAGCAGTTTACGTGTCAGGGGGCATGGCTATGGCTACACCTTC. Protein sequence: CASSLRVRGHGYGYTF.

The chain uses TRBV5-1 and TRBJ2-2; TRBD1 aligns across 8 bases. V trimming: 3 bases; J trimming: 4 bases; junction bases outside the gene matches: 5. The CDR3 consists of 15 residues. The germline V gene has CDR1 SGHRS and CDR2 YFSETQ. In DNA form, the CDR3 reads TGCGCCAGCAGCTCCGGACAGGGCATCACCGGGGAGCTGTTTTTT. It is translated as CASSSGQGITGELFF.

The chain links TRBV28 to TRBJ1-1; TRBD1 is a possible D gene (6 bases). CDR3 size: 17 residues. Germline CDR1 and CDR2: MDHEN and SYDVKM. The V and J ends lost 6 bases and 4 bases respectively, with 24 bases between them. In DNA, the CDR3 is TGTGCCAGCAGCCGGAGATTCGGGGGGGCGCGGAGCACTGAAGCTTTCTTT. It is translated as CASSRRFGGARSTEAFF.

J is TRBJ1-1 and V is TRBV2; D is unresolved. The V end was cut by 4 bases, the J end by 0 bases, with 6 bases between. CDR3 length equals 13 residues. Germline V CDR1 and CDR2: SNHLY, FYNNEI. CDR3 nucleotides: TGTGCCAGCAGTGCACGGTTGAACACTGAAGCTTTCTTT. Translation gives CASSARLNTEAFF.

This chain links TRBV7-2 with TRBJ2-2, with 12 nucleotides matching TRBD2. Trimming took 5 bases from V and 4 from J; bases not matched to a gene: 8. The CDR3 totals 17 residues. The germline V gene encodes CDR1 SGHTA and CDR2 FQGNSA. The CDR3: CASSPRGTSGFTGELFF. The CDR3 region has the DNA TGTGCCAGCAGCCCAAGAGGGACTAGCGGGTTCACCGGGGAGCTGTTTTTT.

The rearrangement links TRBV9 to TRBJ2-3; the D is unclear. The CDR3 has 14 residues. Germline lookup yields CDR1 SGDLS and CDR2 YYNGEE. V gave up 0 bases and J gave up 1 base, with 6 bases separating them. The CDR3 reads CASSVGAGTDTQYF. CDR3 bases: TGTGCCAGCAGCGTAGGGGCCGGCACAGATACGCAGTATTTT. Combining the CDR3 with reference TRBV9 and TRBJ2-3 gives the whole variable domain DSGVTQTPKHLITATGQRVTLRCSPRSGDLSVYWYQQSLDQGLQFLIQYYNGEERAKGNILERFSAQQFPDLHSELNLSSLELGDSALYFCASSVGAGTDTQYFGPGTRLTVL.

The chain uses TRBV30 and TRBJ2-3; 9 nucleotides agree with TRBD2. This CDR3 comprises 15 residues. From germline, CDR1 is GTSNPN and CDR2 SVGIG (reference sequence). Unmatched junction bases numbered 5, after V lost 0 bases and J lost 4 bases. CDR3 residues: CAWSVRAGGPDTQYF. CDR3 in DNA: TGTGCCTGGAGTGTAAGGGCGGGAGGGCCAGATACGCAGTATTTT.

This clone turned up a few times. Other nucleotide sequences from this sample produce the same CDR3. The chain links TRBV19 to TRBJ1-5, with D unclear. Germline V gives CDR1 LNHDA, CDR2 SQIVND (reference sequence). V lost 3 bases, J lost 5 bases, and 5 bases lay in between. The CDR3 length is 12 residues. The CDR3 coding sequence is TGTGCCAGTAGTATGAGGGATCAGCCCCAGCATTTT. This gives the protein CASSMRDQPQHF.